The 32 T cell receptor beta chains in this list originate from one sample, sequenced in a study of spatial heterogeneity in lung cancer. The time point denotes: sample taken at primary tumor resection. TCRdb processed the 5' RACE reads anew with MiXCR; each CDR3 protein has one entry. This sample has more than 45,000 distinct CDR3 sequences, with approximately 5% found just once. The input for sequencing was PBMCs, taken at surgery. The receptors were sampled from a male donor with early-stage non-small cell lung cancer.

This clonotype was counted ten times or more. The rearrangement joins TRBV7-8 to TRBJ2-1; 8 bases fit TRBD1. The CDR3 has 15 residues. V was pared by 2 bases and J by 8 bases, with 8 bases of the junction left unmatched. CDR1 is SGHVS, CDR2 FQNEAQ, per germline. CDR3 in DNA: TGTGCCAGCAGCTTAACGGACAGGGATGCGGATGAGCAGTTCTTC. Amino acid sequence: CASSLTDRDADEQFF.

This clonotype has ten or more counts. The chain is built from TRBV7-8 and TRBJ1-6, with 7 bases that match TRBD1. Germline CDR1 and CDR2: SGHVS and FQNEAQ. This CDR3 is 15 amino acids long. Trimming took 1 base from V and 6 from J; bases not matched to a gene: 3. CDR3 coding DNA: TGTGCCAGCAGCTTAGGGGACAGAATTAATTCACCCCTCCACTTT. The encoded protein is CASSLGDRINSPLHF. Full variable domain (outside the CDR3, taken from reference TRBV7-8 and TRBJ1-6): GAGVSQSPRYKVAKRGQDVALRCDPISGHVSLFWYQQALGQGPEFLTYFQNEAQLDKSGLPSDRFFAERPEGSVSTLKIQRTQQEDSAVYLCASSLGDRINSPLHFGNGTRLTVT.

This clonotype was counted ten times or more. The rearrangement joins TRBV20-1 to TRBJ2-5; TRBD2 aligns across 12 bases. V lost 5 bases, J lost 2 bases, and 6 bases stayed unmatched. This CDR3 is 15 amino acids long. Per the germline V gene, CDR1 is DFQATT and CDR2 is SNEGSKA (reference sequence). CDR3 coding DNA: TGCAGTGCTGGAGGTACTAGCGGGAGGCAAGAGACCCAGTACTTC. It yields the protein CSAGGTSGRQETQYF.

This clonotype was seen ten or more times. The chain combines TRBV28 with TRBJ1-2; D gene ambiguous. Trimming shortened V by 6 bases and J by 4 bases, and 12 bases separated the two germline ends. The CDR3 sequence is 13 residues long. Looked up from germline, CDR1 is MDHEN and CDR2 is SYDVKM. CDR3 amino acids: CASSTRIGYGYTF. In nucleotides, the CDR3 is TGTGCCAGCAGCACCCGAATAGGCTATGGCTACACCTTC.

This clonotype has at least ten counts. The chain couples TRBV6-5 to TRBJ1-3, with D possibly matching TRBD1 (5 bases). Per the germline V gene, CDR1 is MNHEY and CDR2 is SVGAGI. The CDR3 contains 14 residues. Trimming removed 8 bases at V and 0 bases at J, with 11 bases between. The CDR3 nucleotides read TGTGCCAGCCGGAGGGACCTCTCTGGAAACACCATATATTTT. Its protein is CASRRDLSGNTIYF.

Many counts were recorded for this clonotype. The V and J genes are TRBV5-1 and TRBJ2-6; 10 bases are shared with TRBD1. The ends lost 3 bases at V and 0 bases at J; junction bases unmatched: 3. This CDR3 comprises 17 residues. Germline-derived CDR1 and CDR2 are SGHRS and YFSETQ. The CDR3: CASSSGTGVSGANVLTF. Written as DNA, the CDR3 is TGCGCCAGCAGCTCCGGGACAGGGGTCTCTGGGGCCAACGTCCTGACTTTC.

This clonotype was observed many times. V and J are TRBV7-2 and TRBJ2-7, with D possibly TRBD2 on 6 matching bases. CDR3 length equals 13 residues. In germline, CDR1 is SGHTA, CDR2 FQGNSA. Between the trimmed V and J ends, which lost 5 bases and 4 bases, there was a span of 12 bases. CDR3 DNA sequence: TGTGCCAGCAGCACACAGCGGGTATACGAGCAGTACTTC. As protein: CASSTQRVYEQYF.

There are many counts of this clonotype. This sequence joins TRBV6-1 and TRBJ1-4, with a possible D match to TRBD1 (6 bases). The germline gives CDR1 MNHNS, CDR2 SASEGT. This CDR3 contains 14 residues. With 0 bases removed from V and 9 bases from J, the gap between germline ends came to 11 bases. DNA of the CDR3: TGTGCCAGCAGTGAAGCGAGGGGGGCCCAAAAACTGTTTTTT. Translation: CASSEARGAQKLFF.

In this sample, this clonotype turned up many times. V is TRBV4-3 and J is TRBJ2-1; 7 nucleotides line up with TRBD2. This CDR3 spans 16 amino acids. Germline V gene data show CDR1 as LGHNA and CDR2 as YSLEER. Trimming cost V 6 bases and J 0 bases; bases outside gene matches: 8. The CDR3 here is CASRKTGGSSYNEQFF. In DNA form, the CDR3 reads TGCGCCAGCAGGAAAACGGGCGGGAGCTCCTACAATGAGCAGTTCTTC.

This clonotype was recorded at least ten times. V gene TRBV29-1 combines with J gene TRBJ1-2; D unclear. Germline V gene lookup returns CDR1 SQVTM and CDR2 ANQGSEA. V was clipped by 6 bases and J by 3 bases, with 8 bases between them. The CDR3 has 11 amino acids. The CDR3 region is CSVHDHYGYTF. In DNA form, the CDR3 reads TGCAGCGTACACGACCACTATGGCTACACCTTC.

This clonotype was detected ten times or more. J is TRBJ2-7 and V is TRBV20-1; TRBD2 agrees at 10 bases. V trimming: 1 base; J trimming: 6 bases; junction bases outside the gene matches: 6. The germline CDR1 and CDR2 sequences are DFQATT and SNEGSKA (reference sequence). The CDR3 has 14 residues. CDR3 DNA sequence: TGCAGTGCTAGAGGGCTAGCGGGAGTAGGCGAGCAGTACTTC. It yields the protein CSARGLAGVGEQYF.

This clonotype has a count of ten or more. This chain links TRBV3-1 with TRBJ2-5; D possibly uses TRBD1 or TRBD2 (5 bases each). The V end was cut by 2 bases, the J end by 13 bases, with 11 bases between. CDR3 length equals 11 residues. From germline, CDR1 is LGHDT and CDR2 YNNKEL (reference sequence). DNA for the CDR3: TGTGCCAGCAGCCAAAGGGGAGCAGGGTACTTC. It yields the protein CASSQRGAGYF.

This clonotype was found many times. The gene calls are TRBV5-1 and TRBJ2-1, with D perhaps given as TRBD1 or TRBD2 (5 bases each). Germline CDR1 SGHRS, CDR2 YFSETQ. Trimming stripped 8 bases from V and 0 bases from J, with 12 bases between. There are 14 residues in the CDR3. The CDR3 DNA reads TGCGCCAGTGCCGAGGGGAGCTCCTACAATGAGCAGTTCTTC. It yields the protein CASAEGSSYNEQFF.

By frequency in the sample, this clonotype is medium-sized. This chain joins TRBV5-1 and TRBJ2-2, with D uncertain. Germline V lookup: CDR1 SGHRS, CDR2 YFSETQ. The CDR3 has 15 residues. Trimming removed 2 bases from V and 0 bases from J, with 8 bases in between. The CDR3 nucleotides are TGCGCCAGCAGCTTAGGTCAGACGAACACCGGGGAGCTGTTTTTT. This translates into CASSLGQTNTGELFF.

There are many counts of this clonotype. V is TRBV6-1 and J is TRBJ2-1, with D possibly matching TRBD2 (5 bases). Germline V gene sequence: CDR1 MNHNS, CDR2 SASEGT. Trimming left V 4 bases short and J 6 bases short, with 13 bases between. The CDR3 runs to 14 residues. CDR3 loop: CASSGRAGINEQFF. DNA of the CDR3: TGTGCCAGCAGTGGAAGGGCCGGGATCAATGAGCAGTTCTTC.

At least ten counts were recorded for this clonotype. This chain links TRBV7-2 with TRBJ2-1, with D possibly TRBD2 on 5 matching bases. V was clipped by 5 bases and J by 11 bases, with 25 bases between them. This CDR3 has 16 amino acids. Per the germline V gene, CDR1 is SGHTA and CDR2 is FQGNSA. CDR3 amino acids: CASSPIQPRLMIKQFF. CDR3 in DNA: TGTGCCAGCAGCCCGATCCAACCTAGACTAATGATTAAGCAGTTCTTC. The full variable domain, rest sourced from reference TRBV7-2 and TRBJ2-1, is GAGVSQSPSNKVTEKGKDVELRCDPISGHTALYWYRQSLGQGLEFLIYFQGNSAPDKSGLPSDRFSAERTGGSVSTLTIQRTQQEDSAVYLCASSPIQPRLMIKQFFGPGTRLTVL.

This clonotype was counted at least ten times. The V and J genes are TRBV15 and TRBJ2-2; possible D gene TRBD2, 5 bases. Germline CDR1 LNHNV, CDR2 YYDKDF (reference sequence). The CDR3 consists of 15 residues. V lost 0 bases and J 0 bases, leaving 5 bases between the germline ends. The CDR3 bases are TGTGCCACCAGCAGAGACGGGACGAACACCGGGGAGCTGTTTTTT. Amino acid sequence: CATSRDGTNTGELFF.

There are many counts of this clonotype. The rearrangement uses TRBV10-3 and TRBJ1-1; tentative D call: TRBD1 (5 bases). V lost 3 bases to trimming and J lost 8 bases, with 10 bases between them. In germline, CDR1 is ENHRY, CDR2 SYGVKD. The CDR3 totals 12 residues. The CDR3 loop reads CAISERGGEAFF. CDR3 bases: TGTGCCATCAGTGAACGGGGCGGCGAAGCTTTCTTT.

This clonotype was counted many times. The chain couples TRBV20-1 to TRBJ2-1; possible D gene TRBD1, 6 bases. Per germline, CDR1 DFQATT and CDR2 SNEGSKA (reference sequence). The CDR3 covers 14 residues. Trimming shortened V by 4 bases and J by 4 bases, and 14 bases separated the two germline ends. CDR3 in amino acids: CSATPVDRYNEQFF. CDR3 nucleotides: TGCAGTGCTACCCCAGTGGACAGATACAATGAGCAGTTCTTC.

This clonotype has at least ten counts. The chain is built from TRBV5-1 and TRBJ1-4, with 7 bases lining up with TRBD1. V lost 7 bases and J lost 0; bases outside the gene matches: 18. CDR3 length equals 19 residues. Germline V gene data show CDR1 as SGHRS and CDR2 as YFSETQ. CDR3 sequence reads: CASGPGSSGTAATNEKLFF. The CDR3, as DNA: TGCGCCAGCGGGCCTGGGTCTTCTGGGACAGCTGCAACTAATGAAAAACTGTTTTTT.

Many counts were recorded for this clonotype. This chain links TRBV27 with TRBJ2-2, with no clear D. The CDR3 loop spans 14 amino acids. The germline V and J ends were trimmed by 3 bases and 6 bases, with 11 bases remaining between them. Germline V gene sequence: CDR1 MNHEY, CDR2 SMNVEV (reference sequence). CDR3 region: CASSFTVPPGELFF. CDR3 sequence (DNA): TGTGCCAGCAGTTTTACAGTTCCCCCCGGGGAGCTGTTTTTT.

In its sample, this clonotype was seen many times. The chain carries TRBV20-1 and TRBJ1-6; D is unresolved. CDR3 length: 16 residues. The germline V gene encodes CDR1 DFQATT and CDR2 SNEGSKA (reference sequence). V dropped 6 bases and J dropped 7 bases, with 22 bases sitting between them. CDR3 amino acids: CSAPVGRTIPNSPLHF. The CDR3 nucleotides read TGCAGTGCCCCGGTCGGCCGCACCATCCCGAATTCACCCCTCCACTTT.

This clonotype has ten or more counts. The CDR3: CSATPRGKQYF. The CDR3 DNA is TGCAGTGCAACCCCTCGAGGGAAGCAGTACTTC. The chain uses TRBV20-1 and TRBJ2-7; a possible D gene is TRBD2 (5 bases). Germline-derived CDR1 and CDR2 are DFQATT and SNEGSKA (reference sequence). The V gene lost 6 bases and the J gene lost 8 bases, with 14 bases spanning the gap. This CDR3 comprises 11 residues.

The table lists this clonotype with a few counts. The chain uses TRBV19 and TRBJ2-7, with a possible D match to TRBD2 (6 bases). This CDR3 has 14 residues. Germline CDR1 and CDR2: LNHDA and SQIVND (reference sequence). The ends were cut back, 3 bases at V and 1 base at J, with 10 bases in the middle. CDR3 in DNA: TGTGCCAGTAGTATGCGGGACGGATCCTACGAGCAGTACTTC. Translated: CASSMRDGSYEQYF.

This clonotype was counted ten times or more. This chain links TRBV4-2 with TRBJ2-7; TRBD2 agrees at 10 bases. Germline V gene lookup returns CDR1 LGHNA and CDR2 YNFKEQ. The CDR3 covers 15 residues. V lost 2 bases and J lost 6; bases outside the gene matches: 7. The CDR3 DNA reads TGTGCCAGCAGCCAATCGGCTAGCGGGAGAGGCGAGCAGTACTTC. Its protein is CASSQSASGRGEQYF.

The chain combines TRBV28 with TRBJ1-5; 10 bases are shared with TRBD1. J was trimmed by 3 bases and V by 6 bases; bases with no gene match: 5. In germline, CDR1 is MDHEN, CDR2 SYDVKM. There are 15 residues in the CDR3. The CDR3 spells CASSQTGGLNQPQHF. The CDR3 DNA is TGTGCCAGCAGCCAGACAGGGGGCCTCAATCAGCCCCAGCATTTT.

This clonotype was seen at least ten times. This chain joins TRBV10-2 and TRBJ1-5; tentatively, D is TRBD1 (6 bases). Trimming took 3 bases from V and 5 from J, leaving 14 bases between them. CDR3 length equals 15 residues. Germline V gene sequence: CDR1 WSHSY, CDR2 SAAADI. The CDR3 sequence is CASSDGSGVYQPQHF. CDR3 coding DNA: TGCGCCAGCAGTGATGGGTCAGGGGTATATCAGCCCCAGCATTTT.

The sample holds a few counts of this clonotype. V is TRBV4-1 and J is TRBJ2-5, with TRBD2 matching 12 bases. V was clipped by 9 bases and J by 4 bases; unmatched bases: 3. Germline-derived CDR1 and CDR2 are MGHRA and YSYEKL. The CDR3 runs to 13 residues. This chain's CDR3 is CARGLAGAETQYF. The CDR3 bases are TGCGCCAGGGGACTAGCGGGCGCAGAGACCCAGTACTTC.

This clonotype has more than one count but fewer than ten. The chain joins TRBV6-2 or TRBV6-3 to TRBJ2-1; 12 bases are a match to TRBD2. The CDR3 runs 17 residues. The V and J ends lost 0 bases and 4 bases, in that order; junction bases with no gene match: 4. The germline V gene encodes CDR1 MNHEY and CDR2 SVGEGT. In DNA form, the CDR3 reads TGTGCCAGCAGTTACTCTACTAGCGGGAGGAATTACAATGAGCAGTTCTTC. Amino acids: CASSYSTSGRNYNEQFF.

The rearrangement uses TRBV3-1 and TRBJ2-7; no definite D call. Trimming shortened V by 2 bases and J by 0 bases, and 8 bases separated the two germline ends. Looked up from germline, CDR1 is LGHDT and CDR2 is YNNKEL (reference sequence). The CDR3 consists of 14 residues. This chain's CDR3 is CASSQWVSSYEQYF. CDR3 sequence (DNA): TGTGCCAGCAGCCAATGGGTCAGCTCCTACGAGCAGTACTTC.

This clonotype was counted many times. This chain joins TRBV9 and TRBJ1-3; the D gene is possibly TRBD1 (5 bases). With 0 bases removed from V and 4 bases from J, the gap between germline ends came to 11 bases. The CDR3 contains 15 residues. Germline CDR1 is SGDLS and CDR2 is YYNGEE. In DNA form, the CDR3 reads TGTGCCAGCAGCGTAGGAAGGGACTCGGGAAACACCATATATTTT. Translating it yields CASSVGRDSGNTIYF.

This clonotype was found many times. The V call is TRBV29-1, the J call TRBJ1-1, with D possibly being TRBD1 (6 bases). Germline V gene data show CDR1 as SQVTM and CDR2 as ANQGSEA. The CDR3 totals 13 residues. V lost 6 bases, J lost 2 bases, and 13 bases lay in between. CDR3: CSVNHGTNTEAFF. The CDR3 nucleotides read TGCAGCGTCAACCATGGGACAAACACTGAAGCTTTCTTT.